The 27 T cell receptor beta chains below come from one sample, sequenced in a study of early T cells in non-severe SARS-CoV-2 infection. TCRdb redid the calling of the 5' RACE reads with MiXCR, one entry per CDR3 protein. This sample carries about 42,000 distinct CDR3 sequences, less than 8.5% of them seen once, and the ten largest clones take around 4.5%. The material sequenced was whole blood. The receptor set was obtained from an adult who was a healthcare worker with PCR-confirmed SARS-CoV-2 infection or an uninfected control (not recorded which).

This clonotype was counted at least ten times. The chain is built from TRBV27 and TRBJ2-3, with 13 bases matching TRBD2. With V trimmed by 6 bases and J by 6 bases, 9 bases remained unmatched. Looked up from germline, CDR1 is MNHEY and CDR2 is SMNVEV (reference sequence). The CDR3 is 16 residues long. CDR3 coding DNA: TGTGCCAGCAGCGAGGGACTAGCGGGGTCCCTGGATACGCAGTATTTT. As protein: CASSEGLAGSLDTQYF.

This clonotype occurred a few times. The CDR3 sequence: CASSVAGYTDTQYF. In DNA form, the CDR3 reads TGTGCCAGCAGCGTAGCAGGGTACACAGATACGCAGTATTTT. The rearrangement joins TRBV9 to TRBJ2-3; D perhaps matches TRBD1 (5 bases). Germline loops: CDR1 SGDLS, CDR2 YYNGEE. The CDR3 totals 14 residues. Trimming cost V 0 bases and J 2 bases, with 7 bases left between them.

This clonotype was seen repeatedly, ten times or more. The rearrangement uses TRBV20-1 and TRBJ2-3; 11 nucleotides match TRBD2. Germline V gene sequence: CDR1 DFQATT, CDR2 SNEGSKA (reference sequence). The CDR3 has 15 amino acids. V gave up 6 bases and J gave up 6 bases; unmatched junction bases: 11. CDR3 coding DNA: TGCAGTGCGGATTTAGCGGGGGGGCGTGATGATACGCAGTATTTT. This codes for CSADLAGGRDDTQYF.

This clonotype was counted ten times or more. The rearrangement links TRBV3-1 to TRBJ2-7; no clear D gene. Trimming left V 1 base short and J 5 bases short, with 6 bases between. The CDR3 length is 12 residues. Germline V gives CDR1 LGHDT, CDR2 YNNKEL (reference sequence). The CDR3 loop is CASSQVENEQYF. The CDR3 DNA is TGTGCCAGCAGCCAAGTCGAGAACGAGCAGTACTTC.

The V and J genes are TRBV12-3 or TRBV12-4 and TRBJ1-3, with D maybe TRBD1 (5 bases). Trimming left V 1 base short and J 6 bases short, with 7 bases between. CDR3 length equals 13 residues. The CDR3 loop is CASSLGGQNTIYF. The CDR3 DNA reads as TGTGCCAGCAGTTTAGGGGGCCAAAACACCATATATTTT.

This clonotype occurred a few times. J is TRBJ1-1 and V is TRBV18; no clear D. This CDR3 region has 14 residues. Deletions cut 4 bases from V and 0 bases from J, with 9 bases between. Germline CDR1 is KGHSH and CDR2 is LQKENI. For the CDR3, the DNA is TGTGCCAGCTCACTCCAGATATTGAACACTGAAGCTTTCTTT. Its protein is CASSLQILNTEAFF.

This clonotype was counted only a few times. This chain links TRBV1 with TRBJ2-5; the DNA was not compared with TRBD2, the D call given in the table. TRBV1 is a pseudogene locus. The CDR3 totals 12 residues. CDR3 nucleotide sequence: TGCACCAGCAGCCAGAGGAGGGAGACCCAGTACTTC. Translation: CTSSQRRETQYF.

This clonotype came up many times. The chain couples TRBV6-4 to TRBJ1-1; unclear D gene. V lost 4 bases and J lost 1, with 10 bases in between. This CDR3 is 14 amino acids long. CDR1 is MRHNA and CDR2 is SNTAGT in the germline V gene. CDR3 sequence (DNA): TGTGCCAGCAGTGTCGCCCCGGGGAACACTGAAGCTTTCTTT. Amino acids: CASSVAPGNTEAFF.

This clonotype was seen repeatedly, ten times or more. The chain couples TRBV5-5 to TRBJ1-1; D is unclear. From germline, CDR1 is SGHKS and CDR2 YYEKEE (reference sequence). The CDR3 contains 13 residues. The V and J ends lost 3 bases and 6 bases respectively, with 12 bases between them. CDR3 residues: CASSSPDGAEAFF. CDR3 sequence (DNA): TGTGCCAGCAGCTCCCCTGACGGCGCTGAAGCTTTCTTT.

The rearrangement links TRBV5-1 to TRBJ2-7; D is undetermined. The germline CDR1 and CDR2 sequences are SGHRS and YFSETQ. The CDR3 loop spans 12 amino acids. The V end was cut by 1 base, the J end by 6 bases, with 8 bases between. The CDR3, as DNA: TGCGCCAGCAGCTTGCATAGAGGCGAGCAGTACTTC. Protein: CASSLHRGEQYF.

This clonotype appeared a few times. The J gene is TRBJ2-7, the V gene TRBV10-3; D is uncertain. The V gene lost 10 bases and the J gene lost 2 bases, with 15 bases spanning the gap. CDR1 and CDR2 from the germline V gene are ENHRY and SYGVKD. The CDR3 spans 13 residues. The CDR3 here is CATAGQLTYEQYF. CDR3 bases: TGTGCCACGGCCGGCCAGCTGACCTACGAGCAGTACTTC.

A few counts support this clonotype. V is TRBV7-9 and J is TRBJ2-7; TRBD1 agrees at 8 bases. The germline CDR1 and CDR2 sequences are SEHNR and FQNEAQ (reference sequence). The CDR3 runs to 13 residues. Trimming cost V 5 bases and J 7 bases; bases outside gene matches: 7. The CDR3 region is CASSGGGQGEQYF. The CDR3 DNA follows: TGTGCCAGCAGCGGGGGAGGACAGGGAGAGCAGTACTTC.

Judged by abundance, this clonotype is medium-sized. The chain uses TRBV3-1 and TRBJ2-5; D perhaps matches TRBD2 (6 bases). The germline V gene has CDR1 LGHDT and CDR2 YNNKEL (reference sequence). The CDR3 loop spans 14 amino acids. The V end was cut by 4 bases, the J end by 9 bases, with 18 bases between. The DNA of the CDR3 is TGTGCCAGCAGCCCCATGGGGGGTAGCGTGGCCCAGTACTTC. Its translation: CASSPMGGSVAQYF.

The chain recombines TRBV28 with TRBJ2-3; 9 positions match TRBD1. Germline CDR1 and CDR2: MDHEN and SYDVKM. This CDR3 has 13 residues. V dropped 10 bases and J dropped 2; count of bases not matched to a gene: 4. The CDR3 sequence: CAMGQGNTDTQYF. The CDR3 coding sequence is TGTGCCATGGGACAGGGCAACACAGATACGCAGTATTTT.

This chain connects TRBV3-1 to TRBJ2-7; 7 positions agree with TRBD2. CDR3 length: 14 residues. Germline loops: CDR1 LGHDT, CDR2 YNNKEL (reference sequence). The junction had 5 bases not matched to a gene; V was cut back by 4 bases and J by 2 bases. The CDR3 coding sequence is TGTGCCAGCAGCCGCGACAGCGGGGCCTACGAGCAGTACTTC. Its protein is CASSRDSGAYEQYF.

The V and J genes are TRBV2 and TRBJ1-5, with TRBD1 as a possible D gene (5 bases). The CDR3 length is 15 residues. Germline CDR1 is SNHLY and CDR2 is FYNNEI. Trimming left V 8 bases short and J 3 bases short, with 17 bases between. As DNA, the CDR3 is TGTGCCAGCCGGACGCGGGGGTGGCCCAATCAGCCCCAGCATTTT. Translated: CASRTRGWPNQPQHF.

This clonotype was recorded many times. V gene TRBV3-1 combines with J gene TRBJ2-7; D is uncertain. The V and J ends lost 3 bases and 4 bases respectively, with 4 bases between them. This CDR3 has 11 residues. Germline V gives CDR1 LGHDT, CDR2 YNNKEL (reference sequence). The CDR3 reads CASSHQYEQYF. The CDR3 DNA sequence: TGTGCCAGCAGCCATCAATACGAGCAGTACTTC.

The rearrangement uses TRBV6-6 and TRBJ2-3, with TRBD1 matching over 9 bases. The CDR3 extends over 15 amino acids. The V gene's germline CDR1 is MNHNY and CDR2 SVGAGI (reference sequence). Losses at the gene ends were 5 bases for V and 2 bases for J; bases not matched to a gene: 5. The CDR3 loop reads CASSPRDRATDTQYF. As DNA, the CDR3 is TGTGCCAGCAGTCCCCGGGACAGGGCCACAGATACGCAGTATTTT.

The genes are TRBV6-5 and TRBJ1-6, with 10 positions matching TRBD1. CDR3 length: 16 amino acids. CDR1 MNHEY and CDR2 SVGAGI come from the germline V gene. The trim removed 2 bases at V and 10 bases at J, leaving 8 bases unmatched. CDR3 loop: CASSYGAGTGDSPLHF. The CDR3 DNA reads as TGTGCCAGCAGTTACGGTGCCGGGACAGGGGACTCACCCCTCCACTTT.

The chain combines TRBV6-4 with TRBJ1-2, with D maybe TRBD1 (6 bases). The CDR3 loop spans 15 amino acids. Germline values: CDR1 MRHNA, CDR2 SNTAGT. Deletions cut 0 bases from V and 8 bases from J, with 16 bases between. CDR3 in amino acids: CASSDSPDRTGGYTF. The CDR3 nucleotides read TGTGCCAGCAGTGACTCGCCTGACAGGACGGGCGGCTACACCTTC.

This clonotype was found many times. The chain is built from TRBV2 and TRBJ2-7; 8 bases align to TRBD1. There are 14 residues in the CDR3. J was trimmed by 2 bases and V by 7 bases; bases with no gene match: 7. Germline CDR1 and CDR2: SNHLY and FYNNEI. CDR3 bases: TGTGCCAGCACCTTTGGGACAGGTACCTACGAGCAGTACTTC. The encoded protein is CASTFGTGTYEQYF.

The sample holds many counts of this clonotype. This sequence joins TRBV12-3 or TRBV12-4 and TRBJ1-4; a possible D gene is TRBD1 (5 bases). This CDR3 is built from 16 residues. The germline V and J ends were trimmed by 1 base and 0 bases, with 9 bases remaining between them. The CDR3 bases are TGTGCCAGCAGTTTAGATCCGGGGGCAACTAATGAAAAACTGTTTTTT. This encodes CASSLDPGATNEKLFF.

This chain links TRBV10-1 with TRBJ1-6; D call uncertain. This CDR3 is 13 amino acids long. Germline lookup yields CDR1 WNHNN and CDR2 SYGVQD (reference sequence). The V and J ends lost 6 bases and 10 bases respectively, with 13 bases between them. This chain's CDR3 is CASSAGLKSPLHF. In nucleotides, the CDR3 is TGCGCCAGCAGCGCGGGCCTAAAATCACCCCTCCACTTT.

Turning to this clonotype: This may be a read error: a much more frequent sequence differs by one nucleotide. The chain carries TRBV6-5 and TRBJ1-6; TRBD1 matches 10 bases. Germline-derived CDR1 and CDR2 are MNHEY and SVGAGI. CDR3 length equals 14 residues. CDR3 nucleotide sequence: TGTGGCAGCAGGCCGGGACAGGGGAGTTCACCCCTCCACTTT. Translated, it gives CGSRPGQGSSPLHF.

V and J are TRBV5-6 and TRBJ1-4, with D hard to call. The CDR3 consists of 14 residues. V was shortened by 2 bases and J by 0 bases, with 5 bases between the two germline ends. Per the germline V gene, CDR1 is SGHDT and CDR2 is YYEEEE. The CDR3 protein is CASSLEATNEKLFF. CDR3 in DNA: TGTGCCAGCAGCTTAGAAGCAACTAATGAAAAACTGTTTTTT. The variable domain in full, completed from reference TRBV5-6 and TRBJ1-4, reads DAGVTQSPTHLIKTRGQQVTLRCSPKSGHDTVSWYQQALGQGPQFIFQYYEEEERQRGNFPDRFSGHQFPNYSSELNVNALLLGDSALYLCASSLEATNEKLFFGSGTQLSVL.

This clonotype showed up many times. The chain couples TRBV20-1 to TRBJ2-7; 7 bases fit TRBD1. V was pared by 6 bases and J by 5 bases, with 10 bases of the junction left unmatched. Germline CDR1 DFQATT, CDR2 SNEGSKA (reference sequence). The CDR3 has 13 residues. The CDR3 region has the DNA TGCAGTGCCAGCTTCTACAGGGGAAACGAGCAGTACTTC. Amino acid sequence: CSASFYRGNEQYF.

The chain carries TRBV7-6 and TRBJ1-3; TRBD1 matches 8 bases. The CDR3 runs to 16 residues. Germline V lookup: CDR1 SGHVS, CDR2 FNYEAQ. V trimming: 4 bases; J trimming: 6 bases; junction bases outside the gene matches: 11. In DNA, the CDR3 is TGTGCCAGCAGCTCCCAGAGCGGACAGGGCGCAAACACCATATATTTT. This encodes CASSSQSGQGANTIYF.